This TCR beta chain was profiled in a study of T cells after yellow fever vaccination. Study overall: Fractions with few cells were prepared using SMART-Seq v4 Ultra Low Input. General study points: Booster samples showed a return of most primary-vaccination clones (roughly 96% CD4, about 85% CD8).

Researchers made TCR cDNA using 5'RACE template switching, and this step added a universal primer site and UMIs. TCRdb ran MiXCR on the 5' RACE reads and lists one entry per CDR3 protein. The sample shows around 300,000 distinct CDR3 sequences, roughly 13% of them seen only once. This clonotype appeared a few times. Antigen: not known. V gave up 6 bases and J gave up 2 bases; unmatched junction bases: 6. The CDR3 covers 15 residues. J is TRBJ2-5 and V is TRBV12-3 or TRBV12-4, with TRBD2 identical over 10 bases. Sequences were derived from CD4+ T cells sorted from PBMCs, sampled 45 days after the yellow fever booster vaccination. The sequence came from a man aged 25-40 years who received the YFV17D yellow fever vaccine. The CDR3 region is CASRSLAGPQETQYF. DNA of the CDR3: TGTGCCAGCAGGTCACTAGCGGGACCACAAGAGACCCAGTACTTC.